This T cell receptor (beta chain) is drawn from a study of shared clonotypes between healthy human individuals. The authors ran the assay at deep level. Libraries were prepared by immunoSEQ multiplex PCR; TCRdb keeps only in-frame clonotypes and omits some of them. The repertoire holds about 2 million clones, with roughly 95% as singletons. The study, taken as a whole, reports: The study generally estimated greater richness for naive than memory subsets.

As to this clone: Its antigen is not identified.

What was sequenced was naive CD4+ T cells sorted from blood. Subset defined: CD45RA+ positively selected. The receptor comes from a man between 18 and 29 years old in good health.

CDR3 amino acids: CASSDSWAFRTHRYNQPQHF. CDR3 sequence (DNA): TGTGCCAGCAGTGACTCCTGGGCATTCAGAACGCACAGATACAATCAGCCCCAGCATTTT. The chain couples TRBV6-4 to TRBJ1-5; no firm D call. Germline-derived CDR1 and CDR2 are MRHNA and SNTAGT. Deletions cut 0 bases from V and 3 bases from J, with 24 bases between. This CDR3 region has 20 residues.